This T cell receptor beta chain was sequenced in a study of cytomegalovirus exposure and HLA in healthy donors. Study results and caveats: The authors confirmed in vitro that a few CMV-associated chains were specific for CMV antigens. Altogether, 170 or so TCR beta chains were recorded as cytomegalovirus-associated.

Points on this clone: Its antigen is unknown.

Vbeta (60) and Jbeta (13) primers were used in the PCR. Sequencing was performed with immunoSEQ multiplex PCR; in TCRdb, only in-frame clones are kept and a portion is missing. The sample comprises roughly 120,000 clones, around 75% of which are singletons, and more than 0.7% rests with the top ten. The clonotype was recovered from a woman in her 30s in good health and CMV-seronegative. The specimen was PBMCs.

The CDR3 protein is CASSSDRGGIYEQYF. The CDR3 DNA sequence: TGTGCCAGCAGCTCGGACAGGGGTGGAATCTACGAGCAGTACTTC. The gene calls are TRBV5-4 and TRBJ2-7; TRBD1 agrees at 9 bases. The J segment lost 3 bases and the V segment lost 3 bases, leaving 7 bases of the junction unmatched. Germline-derived CDR1 and CDR2 are SGHNT and YYREEE (reference sequence). This CDR3 has 15 residues.